A selection of T cell receptor beta chains follows, all from one sample in a study of T cells in Graves' hyperthyroidism and ophthalmopathy. From the multiplex PCR reads, TCRdb called clonotypes with MiXCR, one entry per CDR3 protein. The repertoire holds 300,000 to 400,000 distinct CDR3 sequences, approximately 14% seen once, with approximately 25% in the top ten. The sequenced material came from blood. Receptors were obtained from a woman aged 25 to 39 with Graves' hyperthyroidism. The CDR3 runs from the conserved cysteine through the conserved F or W. The order of the fields is V gene, CDR3 protein.

v_gene: TRBV5-5; CDR3aa: CASSDLGGQNLGNTIYF
v_gene: TRBV7-2; CDR3aa: CASSLHSGSGYNEQFF
v_gene: TRBV27; CDR3aa: CASLQQGGTLNTGELFF
v_gene: TRBV24-1; CDR3aa: CATSGGLQNTEAFF
v_gene: TRBV28; CDR3aa: CASTSTYGGEAFF
v_gene: TRBV28; CDR3aa: CASSTTGGGYFNYGYTF
v_gene: TRBV6-6; CDR3aa: CASSYLGEGTYTQYF
v_gene: TRBV27; CDR3aa: CASSARGKTSGQIDTQYF
v_gene: TRBV7-8; CDR3aa: CASSPRDGFLSYNEQFF
v_gene: TRBV28; CDR3aa: CASSLPFDSPYEQYF
v_gene: TRBV19; CDR3aa: CAIPGGTTGELFF
v_gene: TRBV6-1; CDR3aa: CASVREAFYNEQFF
v_gene: TRBV28; CDR3aa: CASRSGDNTDTQYF
v_gene: TRBV24-1; CDR3aa: CATSDFFRGDTGELFF
v_gene: TRBV28; CDR3aa: CASSYQEGLAGQRSYNEQFF
v_gene: TRBV10-3; CDR3aa: CAISRTSGAYNEQFF
v_gene: TRBV28; CDR3aa: CASTAGHSNTGELFF
v_gene: TRBV5-1; CDR3aa: CASSLDRGSGGNVLTF
v_gene: TRBV11-2; CDR3aa: CASSLTRSSNQPQHF
v_gene: TRBV5-1; CDR3aa: CASSPDTPGISPLHF
v_gene: TRBV20-1; CDR3aa: CSARDPDSQSSYNSPLHF
v_gene: TRBV28; CDR3aa: CASSFGGRLNEQFF
v_gene: TRBV30; CDR3aa: CAWEKQEGKAFF
v_gene: TRBV11-2; CDR3aa: CASSLGSGIGNTIYF
v_gene: TRBV7-9; CDR3aa: CASSLDGDIQYF
v_gene: TRBV28; CDR3aa: CASSLGGAKNIQYF
v_gene: TRBV9; CDR3aa: CASSRTGNYNSPLHF
v_gene: TRBV7-2; CDR3aa: CASSFSSGVNEQFF
v_gene: TRBV29-1; CDR3aa: CSFLRVTEAFF
v_gene: TRBV19; CDR3aa: CASSMDRGVGELFF
v_gene: TRBV11-2; CDR3aa: CASSLDHGGTDTQYF